This is a list of T cell receptor beta chains from one sample in a study of Graves' ophthalmopathy and Graves' hyperthyroidism. TCRdb analysed the multiplex PCR reads with MiXCR anew, one entry per CDR3 protein. Seen here are over 650,000 distinct CDR3 sequences, about two fifths observed once, and the top ten hold roughly 3%. Sample: peripheral blood. These receptors originate from an adult man with Graves' ophthalmopathy. Each CDR3 is given with its conserved first and last residue. The D gene is left open where the match is weak. Only some rows state a clone size, as once, few, many or a class for expanded clones.

cdr3_aa: CATSERDRAYNEQFF; cdr3_nt: TGTGCCACCAGTGAACGGGACAGGGCCTACAATGAGCAGTTCTTC; j_call: TRBJ2-1; d_call: TRBD1; clone_size: NA; v_call: TRBV24-1; cdr3_length: 15
cdr3_aa: CSVAGQGWDEQYF; cdr3_nt: TGCAGCGTGGCAGGACAGGGGTGGGACGAGCAGTACTTC; j_call: TRBJ2-7; d_call: TRBD1; clone_size: NA; v_call: TRBV29-1; cdr3_length: 13
cdr3_aa: CSTRRLVGFYNEQFF; cdr3_nt: TGCAGCACGCGAAGGCTAGTAGGTTTTTACAATGAGCAGTTCTTC; j_call: TRBJ2-1; d_call: NA; clone_size: NA; v_call: TRBV29-1; cdr3_length: 15
cdr3_aa: CASSLPGGKLFF; cdr3_nt: TGTGCCAGCAGCTTACCAGGGGGAAAACTGTTTTTT; j_call: TRBJ1-4; d_call: TRBD1; clone_size: NA; v_call: TRBV7-8; cdr3_length: 12
cdr3_aa: CSVDRSQETQYF; cdr3_nt: TGCAGCGTTGACCGCAGCCAAGAGACCCAGTACTTC; j_call: TRBJ2-5; d_call: NA; clone_size: many; v_call: TRBV29-1; cdr3_length: 12
cdr3_aa: CASSRTGGGQPQHF; cdr3_nt: TGTGCCAGCAGCCGGACAGGGGGCGGTCAGCCCCAGCATTTT; j_call: TRBJ1-5; d_call: TRBD1; clone_size: many; v_call: TRBV12-3/TRBV12-4; cdr3_length: 14
cdr3_aa: CASSYNGGGMNTEAFF; cdr3_nt: TGTGCCAGCAGTTACAACGGGGGAGGGATGAACACTGAAGCTTTCTTT; j_call: TRBJ1-1; d_call: NA; clone_size: few; v_call: TRBV6-5; cdr3_length: 16
cdr3_aa: CASSLRGQGHEQYF; cdr3_nt: TGCGCCAGCAGCTTGCGGGGACAGGGCCACGAGCAGTACTTC; j_call: TRBJ2-7; d_call: TRBD1; clone_size: NA; v_call: TRBV5-1; cdr3_length: 14
cdr3_aa: CASSLALRGPHEQYF; cdr3_nt: TGTGCCAGCAGCTTAGCTCTCAGGGGGCCCCACGAGCAGTACTTC; j_call: TRBJ2-7; d_call: TRBD1; clone_size: few; v_call: TRBV7-2; cdr3_length: 15
cdr3_aa: CASSLPGDRGPTNEKLFF; cdr3_nt: TGTGCCAGCAGCTTGCCAGGGGACAGGGGTCCAACTAATGAAAAACTGTTTTTT; j_call: TRBJ1-4; d_call: TRBD1; clone_size: NA; v_call: TRBV7-9; cdr3_length: 18
cdr3_aa: CSAPLEEPYEQYF; cdr3_nt: TGCAGTGCCCCATTGGAAGAGCCGTACGAGCAGTACTTC; j_call: TRBJ2-7; d_call: NA; clone_size: many; v_call: TRBV20-1; cdr3_length: 13
cdr3_aa: CAIREGGSFPPNGQYF; cdr3_nt: TGTGCCATCAGGGAGGGAGGCAGTTTTCCCCCGAACGGGCAGTACTTC; j_call: TRBJ2-7; d_call: NA; clone_size: many; v_call: TRBV10-3; cdr3_length: 16
cdr3_aa: CASSYQQADRKAFF; cdr3_nt: TGTGCCAGCAGTTACCAACAGGCAGACCGAAAAGCTTTCTTT; j_call: TRBJ1-1; d_call: NA; clone_size: few; v_call: TRBV6-6; cdr3_length: 14
cdr3_aa: CASSQYRGQSGYTF; cdr3_nt: TGCGCCAGCAGCCAATACAGGGGGCAGAGTGGCTACACCTTC; j_call: TRBJ1-2; d_call: TRBD1; clone_size: many; v_call: TRBV4-1; cdr3_length: 14
cdr3_aa: CASSLKAGASYGYTF; cdr3_nt: TGTGCCAGCAGTTTGAAGGCTGGGGCGAGCTATGGCTACACCTTC; j_call: TRBJ1-2; d_call: NA; clone_size: many; v_call: TRBV27; cdr3_length: 15
cdr3_aa: CASSVARDRAKRSNQPQHF; cdr3_nt: TGTGCCAGCAGCGTAGCCCGGGACAGGGCGAAGCGGAGCAATCAGCCCCAGCATTTT; j_call: TRBJ1-5; d_call: TRBD1; clone_size: NA; v_call: TRBV9; cdr3_length: 19
cdr3_aa: CSARVGDLNYGRTF; cdr3_nt: TGCAGTGCTAGAGTTGGGGACCTAAACTATGGCCGCACCTTC; j_call: TRBJ1-2; d_call: NA; clone_size: NA; v_call: TRBV20-1; cdr3_length: 14
cdr3_aa: CASSPEANSQETQYF; cdr3_nt: TGTGCCAGCAGCCCGGAGGCGAATTCCCAAGAGACCCAGTACTTC; j_call: TRBJ2-5; d_call: NA; clone_size: NA; v_call: TRBV7-9; cdr3_length: 15
cdr3_aa: CRDYRDRGSGGYTF; cdr3_nt: TGCAGAGATTACCGGGACAGGGGATCGGGTGGCTACACCTTC; j_call: TRBJ1-2; d_call: TRBD1; clone_size: few; v_call: TRBV20-1; cdr3_length: 14
cdr3_aa: CASSGVAGGNQETQYF; cdr3_nt: TGCGCCAGCAGTGGCGTGGCGGGGGGCAACCAAGAGACCCAGTACTTC; j_call: TRBJ2-5; d_call: TRBD2; clone_size: NA; v_call: TRBV10-1; cdr3_length: 16
cdr3_aa: CASSRSGTEAFF; cdr3_nt: TGTGCCAGCAGCCGCTCCGGCACTGAAGCTTTCTTT; j_call: TRBJ1-1; d_call: NA; clone_size: many; v_call: TRBV11-2; cdr3_length: 12
cdr3_aa: CASSASQGDQPQHF; cdr3_nt: TGTGCCAGCAGTGCTAGTCAGGGTGACCAGCCCCAGCATTTT; j_call: TRBJ1-5; d_call: NA; clone_size: NA; v_call: TRBV2; cdr3_length: 14
cdr3_aa: CATSRETVGNEKLFF; cdr3_nt: TGTGCCACCAGCAGAGAGACAGTGGGGAATGAAAAACTGTTTTTT; j_call: TRBJ1-4; d_call: NA; clone_size: many; v_call: TRBV15; cdr3_length: 15
cdr3_aa: CASSREPSPQHF; cdr3_nt: TGTGCCAGCAGCAGGGAACCATCGCCCCAGCATTTT; j_call: TRBJ1-5; d_call: NA; clone_size: NA; v_call: TRBV2; cdr3_length: 12
cdr3_aa: CASSFDRDEQYF; cdr3_nt: TGTGCCAGCAGTTTCGACAGGGACGAGCAGTACTTC; j_call: TRBJ2-7; d_call: TRBD1; clone_size: few; v_call: TRBV12-3/TRBV12-4; cdr3_length: 12
cdr3_aa: CASSPGGGSNQPQHF; cdr3_nt: TGTGCCAGCAGCCCAGGTGGGGGGTCCAATCAGCCCCAGCATTTT; j_call: TRBJ1-5; d_call: NA; clone_size: many; v_call: TRBV7-9; cdr3_length: 15
cdr3_aa: CASSEALAGRTGELFF; cdr3_nt: TGCGCCAGCAGTGAAGCACTAGCGGGGAGGACCGGGGAGCTGTTTTTT; j_call: TRBJ2-2; d_call: TRBD2; clone_size: once; v_call: TRBV10-2; cdr3_length: 16
cdr3_aa: CASSWDRTEAFF; cdr3_nt: TGTGCCAGCAGTTGGGACAGAACTGAAGCTTTCTTT; j_call: TRBJ1-1; d_call: TRBD1; clone_size: many; v_call: TRBV6-6; cdr3_length: 12
cdr3_aa: CASSDPSAYEQYF; cdr3_nt: TGTGCCAGCAGTGATCCGAGTGCCTACGAGCAGTACTTC; j_call: TRBJ2-7; d_call: NA; clone_size: many; v_call: TRBV2; cdr3_length: 13